This TCR beta chain derives from a study of blood T cell repertoires in COVID-19. Trimming removed 3 bases at V and 3 bases at J, with 15 bases between. Germline values: CDR1 LNHDA, CDR2 SQIVND (reference sequence). This CDR3 contains 15 residues. TCRdb's table, derived via immunoSEQ multiplex PCR, lists solely in-frame clones and lacks some. The sample lists over 200,000 clones; more than 70% were seen once. Sequenced sample: PBMCs or T cells enriched from blood (not recorded which). This chain joins TRBV19 and TRBJ2-7, with D maybe TRBD2 (6 bases). This sequence originates from a woman in her thirties or forties with acute COVID-19. The CDR3: CASSIGGRRLYEQYF. CDR3 in DNA: TGTGCCAGTAGTATCGGGGGACGGAGGCTCTACGAGCAGTACTTC.